This T cell receptor beta chain was sequenced in a study of blood T cell repertoires in COVID-19. Study-wide background: From the United States, Italy and Spain came samples of acute and convalescent COVID-19.

This clone was observed once. The repertoire was sequenced with immunoSEQ multiplex PCR; TCRdb's copy has only in-frame clones and lacks some. The data hold under 130,000 clones, with around 88% observed a single time. Germline lookup yields CDR1 SGHRS and CDR2 YFSETQ. CDR3 length: 11 amino acids. Trimming took 2 bases from V and 8 from J, leaving 7 bases between them. V is TRBV5-1 and J is TRBJ1-1; D gene uncertain. The clonotype was recovered from a human donor in a cohort sampled during active COVID-19. The specimen sequenced was peripheral blood. The DNA of the CDR3 is TGCGCCAGCAGCTTCCAACAGGAAGCTTTCTTT. Amino acids: CASSFQQEAFF.